This T cell receptor (beta chain) stems from a study of blood T cells in healthy people across ages. Notes on the study in general: Per million T cells, the diversity of TCR beta decreased roughly linearly as age advanced. Long-lived donors exceeded aged donors in naive CD4+ cells and diversity.

This clonotype occurred many times. The antigen is undetermined. The use of a sample-barcoded 5' primer and a J-beta primer mix characterized a second PCR of about 7 to 12 cycles. TCRdb re-called the 5' RACE reads through MiXCR, storing one row per CDR3 protein. This sample has about 720,000 distinct CDR3 sequences, with 22% found just once. V trimming: 3 bases; J trimming: 3 bases; junction bases outside the gene matches: 4. The CDR3 loop spans 14 amino acids. The gene calls are TRBV12-3 or TRBV12-4 and TRBJ2-5, with 7 bases that match TRBD2. The TCR comes from a man between 65 and 85 years old in good health. The sample consisted of blood. CDR3 sequence reads: CASSFGGGEETQYF. DNA for the CDR3: TGTGCCAGCAGTTTTGGCGGGGGAGAAGAGACCCAGTACTTC.